This entry describes one T cell receptor beta chain. The table came from immunoSEQ multiplex PCR; TCRdb's copy has only in-frame clones and leaves some out. The table records 56,000 or so clones, about 81% of them present only once. The data originate from a study of memory CD4+ T cells and cytomegalovirus serostatus. This CDR3 comprises 14 residues. Trimming left V 6 bases short and J 1 base short, with 12 bases between. Germline V gene lookup returns CDR1 SGHTA and CDR2 FQGNSA. The sort gate was single viable CD3+CD4+CD8-CD45RO+ cells for memory CD4+ T cells. The V gene is TRBV7-2, the J gene TRBJ1-1, with D tentatively TRBD1 (6 bases). This clonotype was obtained from an adult in good health and CMV-seronegative. Material for sequencing was memory CD4+ T cells from blood. CDR3 loop: CASSLQGRNTEAFF. The CDR3 DNA follows: TGTGCCAGCAGTTTACAGGGTCGGAACACTGAAGCTTTCTTT.